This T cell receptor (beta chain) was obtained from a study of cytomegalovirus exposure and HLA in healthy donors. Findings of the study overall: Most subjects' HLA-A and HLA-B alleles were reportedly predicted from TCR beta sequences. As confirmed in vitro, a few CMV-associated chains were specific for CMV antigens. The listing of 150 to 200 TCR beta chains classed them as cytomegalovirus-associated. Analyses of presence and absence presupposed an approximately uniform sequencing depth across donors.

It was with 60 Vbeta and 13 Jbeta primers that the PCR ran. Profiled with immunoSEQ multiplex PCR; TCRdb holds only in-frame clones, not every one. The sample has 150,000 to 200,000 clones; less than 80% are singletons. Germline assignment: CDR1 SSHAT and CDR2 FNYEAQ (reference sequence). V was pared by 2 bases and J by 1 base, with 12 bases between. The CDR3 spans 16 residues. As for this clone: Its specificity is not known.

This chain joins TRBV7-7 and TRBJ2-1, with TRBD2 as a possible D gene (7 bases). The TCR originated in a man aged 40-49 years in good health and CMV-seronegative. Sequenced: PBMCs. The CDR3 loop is CASSLSGGPSYNEQFF. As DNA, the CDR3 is TGTGCCAGCAGCTTATCCGGGGGGCCATCCTACAATGAGCAGTTCTTC.